This T cell receptor (beta chain) came from a study of CD8+CD57+ T cells in acquired aplastic anemia. The overall study: Recorded DNA amounts for sorted CD4+ and CD8+ cells had an average of around 3 ug.

Both TCR beta VDJ combination and CDR3 sequence profiling were carried out. Genomic DNA was the template for this profiling. TCRdb itself ran the reads through MiXCR, one entry per CDR3 protein. The data show over 150,000 distinct CDR3 sequences, 71% seen once. Findings and caveats of the study: Comparison of patients with controls identified some 29 shared CD8+ CDR3 sequences.

The CDR3 is made up of 17 amino acids. The V gene lost 0 bases and the J gene lost 2 bases, with 14 bases spanning the gap. Looked up from germline, CDR1 is MGHRA and CDR2 is YSYEKL. Patients sequenced had flow cytometry evidence of CD8+CD57+ cell expansion. As regards this clonotype: The target antigen is unknown.

The receptor comes from a human donor with aplastic anemia. The sample taken for sequencing was sorted CD4+, CD8+, or CD8+CD57+ T cells (not recorded which) from PBMCs. This chain connects TRBV4-1 to TRBJ2-1; perhaps TRBD2 as D (6 bases). This chain's CDR3 is CASSQDQSGLTYNEQFF. The CDR3 DNA reads as TGCGCCAGCAGCCAAGATCAGTCGGGACTTACCTACAATGAGCAGTTCTTC.